This TCR beta chain was sequenced in a study of regulatory T cells in long-lasting Graves disease. There are many counts of this clonotype. CDR3 regions were amplified by Arm-PCR using iRepertoire HTBI primers to build TCR beta libraries. TCRdb fed the multiplex PCR reads into MiXCR, producing one record per CDR3 protein. This sample yields almost 450,000 distinct CDR3 sequences, of which less than 20% are seen a single time; roughly 10% belongs to the top ten. Time point here: newly diagnosed GD, antithyroid drugs for less than 3 months. TCR sequences were obtained from RNA taken from PBMCs. American Thyroid Association guidelines defined Graves' disease diagnosis. The CDR3 is 15 amino acids. The V gene's germline CDR1 is MGHRA and CDR2 YSYEKL. V was cut by 4 bases and J by 2 bases, with 14 bases left in between. These records were also assigned to another study, of T cells in Graves' hyperthyroidism and ophthalmopathy. That source notes: HTBI primers were employed in a first-round RT-PCR of the TCR CDR3.

The gene calls are TRBV4-1 and TRBJ2-5; D is uncertain. Sequenced material: peripheral blood mononuclear cells (PBMCs), taken at new diagnosis, from a patient treated with antithyroid drugs. The TCR comes from a woman in her 30s with Graves disease. CDR3 DNA: TGCGCCAGCAGCCCCCAGTCAGGAAGGCAAGAGACCCAGTACTTC. Protein: CASSPQSGRQETQYF.